This TCR beta chain was found in a study of response to subunit inactivated influenza vaccine. TCRdb fed the RT-PCR reads into MiXCR, producing one record per CDR3 protein. This repertoire shows about 780,000 distinct CDR3 sequences, approximately 17% found once; its top ten account for approximately 11%. Study-wide points: The authors proposed limited new T cell recruitment per seasonal influenza vaccination.

The CDR3 spans 13 residues. Germline lookup yields CDR1 SGHTA and CDR2 FQGNSA. Deletions cut 7 bases from V and 10 bases from J, with 14 bases between. With respect to this clonotype: Its antigen is not known.

The specimen comprised PBMCs from blood, sampled more than 4 days after vaccination. The rearrangement uses TRBV7-2 and TRBJ1-6; tentatively, D is TRBD1 (5 bases). The TCR was taken from a man aged 50-60 years who received an inactivated influenza vaccine. CDR3 sequence reads: CASTPGLGSPLHF. Written as DNA, the CDR3 is TGTGCCAGCACCCCAGGGCTTGGCTCACCCCTCCACTTT.